Sequencing of this TCR beta chain was carried out in a study of vaccination effects on CD4 cells after COVID-19. Study details: Participants each got two BNT162b2 or mRNA-1273 vaccine doses.

After expansion with viral peptide pools in the ViraFEST assay, antigen-specific CD4+ T cells were sequenced. Cultured cells yielded isolated CD4+ T cells after around 10 days. Vaccinees lacked prior SARS-CoV-2 infection and tested negative for nucleocapsid antibodies. With 8.5 to 10 ug/ml peptides and about 9.7 IU/ml IL-2, 2 million or so PBMC per well were cultured. Half-medium replacement with IL-2 medium occurred on days 3 and 7. The germline V gene encodes CDR1 LGHDT and CDR2 YNNKEL (reference sequence). V gave up 2 bases and J gave up 7 bases, with 15 bases separating them. The CDR3 contains 14 residues. Generated by immunoSEQ multiplex PCR, the TCRdb table keeps only in-frame clones and is missing some. The sample contains roughly 20,000 clones, over 60% of which appear only once. On this clone: Its antigen is currently unknown.

This specimen consisted of CD4+ T cells from PBMCs cultured with HCoV-NL63 spike peptides, obtained before COVID-19 vaccination. V is TRBV3-1 (or the pseudogene TRBV3-2) and J is TRBJ2-7; a weak D match, TRBD1 (6 bases). The sequence came from a human donor who received a COVID-19 vaccine. CDR3 amino acids: CASSQTQTGREQYF. CDR3 in DNA: TGTGCCAGCAGCCAAACCCAGACAGGCCGGGAGCAGTACTTC.